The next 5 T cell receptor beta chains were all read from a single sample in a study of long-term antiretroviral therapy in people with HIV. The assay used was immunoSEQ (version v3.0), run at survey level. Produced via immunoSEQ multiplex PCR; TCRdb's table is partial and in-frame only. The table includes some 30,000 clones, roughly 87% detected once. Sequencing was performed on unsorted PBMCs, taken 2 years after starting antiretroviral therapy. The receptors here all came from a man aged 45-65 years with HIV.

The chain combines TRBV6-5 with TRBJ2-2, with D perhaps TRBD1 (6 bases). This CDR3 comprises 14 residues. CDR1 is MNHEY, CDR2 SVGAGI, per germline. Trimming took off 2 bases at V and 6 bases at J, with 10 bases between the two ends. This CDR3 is CASSYVNRAGELFF. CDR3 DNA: TGTGCCAGCAGTTACGTCAACAGGGCCGGGGAGCTGTTTTTT.

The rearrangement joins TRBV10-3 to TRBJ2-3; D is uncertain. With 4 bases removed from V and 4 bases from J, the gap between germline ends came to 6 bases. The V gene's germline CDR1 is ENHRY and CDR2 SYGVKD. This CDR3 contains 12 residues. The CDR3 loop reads CAISAPADTQYF. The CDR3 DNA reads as TGTGCCATCAGTGCCCCCGCAGATACGCAGTATTTT.

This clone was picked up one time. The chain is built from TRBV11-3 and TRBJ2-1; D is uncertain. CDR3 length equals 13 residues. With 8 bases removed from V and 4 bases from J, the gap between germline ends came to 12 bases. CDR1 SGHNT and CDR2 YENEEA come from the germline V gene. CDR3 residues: CASARNSYNEQFF. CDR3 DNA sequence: TGTGCCAGCGCGAGAAACTCTTACAATGAGCAGTTCTTC.

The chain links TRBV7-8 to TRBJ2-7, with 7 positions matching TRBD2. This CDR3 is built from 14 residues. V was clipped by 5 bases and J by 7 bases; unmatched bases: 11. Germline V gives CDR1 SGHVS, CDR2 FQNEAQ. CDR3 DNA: TGTGCCAGCAGCCCGCCGGGACCCGGGGGGGAGCAGTACTTC. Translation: CASSPPGPGGEQYF. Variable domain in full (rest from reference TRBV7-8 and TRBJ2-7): GAGVSQSPRYKVAKRGQDVALRCDPISGHVSLFWYQQALGQGPEFLTYFQNEAQLDKSGLPSDRFFAERPEGSVSTLKIQRTQQEDSAVYLCASSPPGPGGEQYFGPGTRLTVT.

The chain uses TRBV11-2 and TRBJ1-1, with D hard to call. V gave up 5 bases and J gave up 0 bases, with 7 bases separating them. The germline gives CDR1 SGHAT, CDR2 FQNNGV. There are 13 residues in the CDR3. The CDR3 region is CASSPELNTEAFF. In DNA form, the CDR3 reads TGTGCCAGCAGCCCCGAACTGAACACTGAAGCTTTCTTT.